A selection of T cell receptor beta chains follows, all from one sample in a study of blood T cell repertoires in COVID-19. Clones were sequenced by immunoSEQ multiplex PCR, and TCRdb holds only the in-frame ones, with some missing. The sample holds some 240,000 clones, around nine tenths seen once. Sequencing input: PBMCs or T cells enriched from blood (not recorded which). Receptor source: a middle-aged woman who had been exposed to COVID-19. CDR3s include the opening cysteine and the closing phenylalanine or tryptophan. Each record gives: J gene, V gene, D gene, clone size, CDR3 protein, CDR3 DNA. A D gene is named only where the DNA matches it firmly. Clone size appears in some rows only: once, few, many, or a class for an expanded clone.

j_gene: TRBJ1-3
v_gene: TRBV9
d_gene: -
abundance: -
CDR3aa: CASSVGSRPGGNTIYF
CDR3nt: TGTGCCAGCAGCGTAGGCTCGCGGCCCGGAGGAAACACCATATATTTT

j_gene: TRBJ2-2
v_gene: TRBV5-1
d_gene: -
abundance: -
CDR3aa: CASSSGQGSITGELFF
CDR3nt: TGCGCCAGCAGCTCCGGGCAGGGGTCGATCACCGGGGAGCTGTTTTTT

j_gene: TRBJ2-1
v_gene: TRBV6-5
d_gene: -
abundance: few
CDR3aa: CASSYSRMYNEQFF
CDR3nt: TGTGCCAGCAGTTACTCGAGGATGTACAATGAGCAGTTCTTC

j_gene: TRBJ1-6
v_gene: TRBV4-3
d_gene: -
abundance: -
CDR3aa: CASSQELTGTSPLHF
CDR3nt: TGCGCCAGCAGCCAAGAGTTGACAGGTACTTCACCCCTCCACTTT

j_gene: TRBJ2-1
v_gene: TRBV7-2
d_gene: -
abundance: many
CDR3aa: CASSLAGQLNEQFF
CDR3nt: TGTGCCAGCAGCTTAGCGGGACAACTCAATGAGCAGTTCTTC

j_gene: TRBJ2-5
v_gene: TRBV4-3
d_gene: -
abundance: -
CDR3aa: CASSREIQETQYF
CDR3nt: TGCGCCAGCAGCCGCGAGATCCAAGAGACCCAGTACTTC

j_gene: TRBJ2-3
v_gene: TRBV7-2
d_gene: TRBD2
abundance: -
CDR3aa: CASSLVAASGRGATDTQYF
CDR3nt: TGTGCCAGCAGCTTAGTCGCGGCTAGCGGGAGAGGGGCCACAGATACGCAGTATTTT

j_gene: TRBJ1-1
v_gene: TRBV6-4
d_gene: -
abundance: -
CDR3aa: CASSVRMNTEAFF
CDR3nt: TGTGCCAGCAGTGTCAGGATGAACACTGAAGCTTTCTTT

j_gene: TRBJ1-3
v_gene: TRBV3-1/TRBV3-2
d_gene: -
abundance: -
CDR3aa: CASSRDRGNTIYF
CDR3nt: TGTGCCAGCAGCCGAGACAGGGGAAACACCATATATTTT

j_gene: TRBJ1-1
v_gene: TRBV20-1
d_gene: -
abundance: -
CDR3aa: CSPRVNTEAFF
CDR3nt: TGCAGCCCACGGGTGAACACTGAAGCTTTCTTT

j_gene: TRBJ1-1
v_gene: TRBV2
d_gene: -
abundance: -
CDR3aa: CASIFHTEAFF
CDR3nt: TGTGCCAGCATATTCCACACTGAAGCTTTCTTT

j_gene: TRBJ1-5
v_gene: TRBV30
d_gene: -
abundance: -
CDR3aa: CAWSVSGGVQPQHF
CDR3nt: TGTGCCTGGAGTGTGTCCGGGGGGGTTCAGCCCCAGCATTTT

j_gene: TRBJ1-5
v_gene: TRBV10-3
d_gene: -
abundance: -
CDR3aa: CAISGGETSNQPQHF
CDR3nt: TGTGCCATCAGTGGCGGCGAAACCTCGAATCAGCCCCAGCATTTT

j_gene: TRBJ1-5
v_gene: TRBV19
d_gene: -
abundance: once
CDR3aa: CASGVAQPQHF
CDR3nt: TGTGCCAGTGGAGTTGCTCAGCCCCAGCATTTT

j_gene: TRBJ1-2
v_gene: TRBV6-6
d_gene: TRBD1
abundance: -
CDR3aa: CASSTDRGNYGYTF
CDR3nt: TGTGCCAGCAGTACCGACAGGGGCAACTATGGCTACACCTTC

j_gene: TRBJ1-1
v_gene: TRBV4-3
d_gene: TRBD1
abundance: -
CDR3aa: CASSTQGRGHTEAFF
CDR3nt: TGCGCCAGCAGCACCCAGGGCAGGGGGCACACTGAAGCTTTCTTT

j_gene: TRBJ1-4
v_gene: TRBV7-2
d_gene: -
abundance: -
CDR3aa: CASSLARGVNEKLFF
CDR3nt: TGTGCCAGCAGCTTAGCCAGGGGAGTTAATGAAAAACTGTTTTTT

j_gene: TRBJ1-4
v_gene: TRBV5-1
d_gene: -
abundance: -
CDR3aa: CASSFSSTNEKLFF
CDR3nt: TGTGCCAGCAGCTTCTCCTCAACTAATGAAAAACTGTTTTTT

j_gene: TRBJ1-1
v_gene: TRBV9
d_gene: TRBD1
abundance: -
CDR3aa: CASSVTTGRNTEAFF
CDR3nt: TGTGCCAGCAGCGTGACGACAGGGCGGAACACTGAAGCTTTCTTT

j_gene: TRBJ1-6
v_gene: TRBV9
d_gene: -
abundance: -
CDR3aa: CASSVGSRVANSPLHF
CDR3nt: TGTGCCAGCAGCGTAGGTTCCAGGGTTGCGAATTCACCCCTCCACTTT

j_gene: TRBJ2-2
v_gene: TRBV5-1
d_gene: -
abundance: -
CDR3aa: CASGRLAQGVGGTGELFF
CDR3nt: TGCGCCAGCGGACGCTTAGCACAGGGTGTAGGTGGCACCGGGGAGCTGTTTTTT

j_gene: TRBJ2-1
v_gene: TRBV23-1
d_gene: -
abundance: few
CDR3aa: CASSQSRKRVQFF
CDR3nt: TGCGCCAGCAGTCAATCGCGTAAGCGAGTGCAGTTCTTC

j_gene: TRBJ1-3
v_gene: TRBV9
d_gene: -
abundance: -
CDR3aa: CASSVDQAFAGNTIYF
CDR3nt: TGTGCCAGCAGCGTAGACCAGGCCTTCGCTGGAAACACCATATATTTT

j_gene: TRBJ2-3
v_gene: TRBV13
d_gene: -
abundance: -
CDR3aa: CASNRGTDTQYF
CDR3nt: TGTGCCAGCAATCGGGGCACAGATACGCAGTATTTT

j_gene: TRBJ1-2
v_gene: TRBV6-5
d_gene: -
abundance: once
CDR3aa: CAGARSANYGYTF
CDR3nt: TGTGCCGGGGCCAGGTCGGCTAACTATGGCTACACCTTC

j_gene: TRBJ2-7
v_gene: TRBV11-2
d_gene: -
abundance: -
CDR3aa: CASSLTGLEQYF
CDR3nt: TGTGCCAGCAGCTTAACAGGGCTTGAGCAGTACTTC

j_gene: TRBJ1-2
v_gene: TRBV9
d_gene: -
abundance: once
CDR3aa: CASSVPGQLYGYTF
CDR3nt: TGTGCCAGCAGCGTCCCGGGACAACTTTATGGCTACACCTTC

j_gene: TRBJ2-6
v_gene: TRBV7-8
d_gene: -
abundance: -
CDR3aa: CASSLQGTGANVLTF
CDR3nt: TGTGCCAGCAGCTTACAGGGCACTGGGGCCAACGTCCTGACTTTC

j_gene: TRBJ2-1
v_gene: TRBV29-1
d_gene: -
abundance: -
CDR3aa: CSVEVSSRSRGEQFF
CDR3nt: TGCAGCGTTGAAGTGTCATCGAGATCTCGAGGTGAGCAGTTCTTC

j_gene: TRBJ1-1
v_gene: TRBV18
d_gene: -
abundance: -
CDR3aa: CASSPARAPMIMNTEAFF
CDR3nt: TGTGCCAGCTCACCAGCGAGGGCCCCTATGATAATGAACACTGAAGCTTTCTTT

j_gene: TRBJ1-1
v_gene: TRBV6-5
d_gene: -
abundance: -
CDR3aa: CASSYFWLTSTEAFF
CDR3nt: TGTGCCAGCAGTTATTTCTGGCTCACCTCTACTGAAGCTTTCTTT

j_gene: TRBJ2-3
v_gene: TRBV10-3
d_gene: -
abundance: once
CDR3aa: CAISEPPLYTQYF
CDR3nt: TGTGCCATCAGTGAGCCCCCCCTTTATACGCAGTATTTT

j_gene: TRBJ2-2
v_gene: TRBV9
d_gene: TRBD2
abundance: -
CDR3aa: CASSVEGLAGEYRTGELFF
CDR3nt: TGTGCCAGCAGCGTAGAGGGACTAGCGGGAGAGTATCGCACCGGGGAGCTGTTTTTT

j_gene: TRBJ1-4
v_gene: TRBV20-1
d_gene: -
abundance: -
CDR3aa: CSAREEKRLFF
CDR3nt: TGCAGTGCTAGAGAGGAGAAGCGACTGTTTTTT

j_gene: TRBJ2-1
v_gene: TRBV24-1
d_gene: TRBD1
abundance: -
CDR3aa: CATSDRDRGPYNEQFF
CDR3nt: TGTGCCACCAGTGATCGGGACAGGGGACCCTACAATGAGCAGTTCTTC

j_gene: TRBJ2-1
v_gene: TRBV29-1
d_gene: -
abundance: once
CDR3aa: CSVGQIHNEQFF
CDR3nt: TGCAGCGTTGGACAGATCCACAATGAGCAGTTCTTC

j_gene: TRBJ2-1
v_gene: TRBV7-2
d_gene: TRBD1
abundance: -
CDR3aa: CASRPGTGRDKGEQFF
CDR3nt: TGTGCCAGCAGACCCGGGACAGGGAGAGATAAAGGTGAGCAGTTCTTC

j_gene: TRBJ1-1
v_gene: TRBV3-1/TRBV3-2
d_gene: -
abundance: -
CDR3aa: CASSQGHSKDEAFF
CDR3nt: TGTGCCAGCAGCCAAGGTCACTCAAAAGATGAAGCTTTCTTT

j_gene: TRBJ2-6
v_gene: TRBV11-3
d_gene: TRBD1
abundance: -
CDR3aa: CASSPVGQGVSGANVLTF
CDR3nt: TGTGCCAGCAGCCCAGTAGGACAGGGGGTATCTGGGGCCAACGTCCTGACTTTC

j_gene: TRBJ2-7
v_gene: TRBV18
d_gene: -
abundance: -
CDR3aa: CASSPNRGYEQYF
CDR3nt: TGTGCCAGCTCACCCAATAGAGGCTACGAGCAGTACTTC

j_gene: TRBJ1-2
v_gene: TRBV7-2
d_gene: -
abundance: -
CDR3aa: CASSPDYYGYTF
CDR3nt: TGTGCCAGCAGCCCAGACTACTATGGCTACACCTTC

j_gene: TRBJ1-1
v_gene: TRBV30
d_gene: -
abundance: -
CDR3aa: CAWVDSNTEAFF
CDR3nt: TGTGCCTGGGTAGACAGCAACACTGAAGCTTTCTTT

j_gene: TRBJ1-2
v_gene: TRBV5-4
d_gene: -
abundance: -
CDR3aa: CASSLAAANYGYTF
CDR3nt: TGTGCCAGCAGCTTGGCCGCGGCTAACTATGGCTACACCTTC

j_gene: TRBJ1-5
v_gene: TRBV4-1
d_gene: -
abundance: -
CDR3aa: CASSHPRDSYSNQPQHF
CDR3nt: TGCGCCAGCAGCCATCCTAGGGACTCCTATAGCAATCAGCCCCAGCATTTT

j_gene: TRBJ1-5
v_gene: TRBV19
d_gene: TRBD1
abundance: -
CDR3aa: CASSIGQGNLMSQPQHF
CDR3nt: TGTGCCAGTAGTATCGGACAGGGGAATTTAATGAGTCAGCCCCAGCATTTT

j_gene: TRBJ1-5
v_gene: TRBV28
d_gene: TRBD1
abundance: -
CDR3aa: CASSFLQGSNQPQHF
CDR3nt: TGTGCCAGCAGTTTCCTACAGGGGAGCAATCAGCCCCAGCATTTT

j_gene: TRBJ1-2
v_gene: TRBV5-5
d_gene: -
abundance: many
CDR3aa: CASSLRGSGSNYGYTF
CDR3nt: TGTGCCAGCAGCTTGCGGGGTAGCGGCAGTAACTATGGCTACACCTTC